This TCR beta chain was sequenced in a study of early T cells in non-severe SARS-CoV-2 infection. Researchers attached unique molecular identifiers to individual cDNA molecules. TCRdb re-analysed the 5' RACE reads in MiXCR, keeping a single row per CDR3 protein. The sample shows more than 65,000 distinct CDR3 sequences, less than 15% of them seen only once. This clonotype has a handful of counts. CDR1 and CDR2 from the germline V gene are LNHDA and SQIVND (reference sequence). Trimming at V came to 7 bases and at J to 5 bases, leaving 5 bases not matched to a gene. The CDR3 contains 13 residues. V and J are TRBV19 and TRBJ2-5; 9 positions match TRBD2. The clonotype comes from an adult who was a healthcare worker with PCR-confirmed SARS-CoV-2 infection or an uninfected control (not recorded which). The sample consisted of whole blood. CDR3 DNA sequence: TGTGCCAGTACCGGCGGGAGGGGCGAGACCCAGTACTTC. The encoded protein is CASTGGRGETQYF.